The 8 T cell receptor beta chains given below trace back to one sample, sequenced in a study of blood T cell repertoires in COVID-19. Sequencing was performed with immunoSEQ multiplex PCR; in TCRdb, only in-frame clones are kept and a portion is missing. The repertoire consists of a few hundred thousand clones, with 88% occurring once and the leading ten covering roughly 1.2%. Sequences were obtained from PBMCs or T cells enriched from blood (not recorded which). The receptors derive from a woman younger than 35 who had recovered from COVID-19.

This rearrangement joins TRBV18 to TRBJ1-4, with TRBD1 identical over 7 bases. Germline CDR1 and CDR2: KGHSH and LQKENI. The V segment lost 5 bases and the J segment 3 bases; nucleotides outside the gene matches: 6. This CDR3 contains 15 residues. The CDR3 bases are TGTGCCAGCTCAGCAACAGGGGTAGCTAATGAAAAACTGTTTTTT. Its translation is CASSATGVANEKLFF.

The V call is TRBV6-5, the J call TRBJ2-7; D not resolved. The CDR3 is 11 residues long. Germline CDR1 MNHEY, CDR2 SVGAGI. V dropped 6 bases and J dropped 3 bases, with 6 bases sitting between them. Here the CDR3 reads CASRTIYEQYF. In DNA form, the CDR3 reads TGTGCCAGCAGGACAATCTACGAGCAGTACTTC.

V gene TRBV4-3 combines with J gene TRBJ2-2; D not certain. CDR1 is LGHNA and CDR2 is YSLEER in the germline V gene. V was clipped by 0 bases and J by 5 bases, with 10 bases between them. The CDR3 totals 15 residues. CDR3 residues: CASSQDNVRTGELFF. The DNA for the CDR3 is TGCGCCAGCAGCCAAGATAATGTGAGGACCGGGGAGCTGTTTTTT.

The count of this clone is one. The CDR3, as DNA: TGCGCCAGCAGCTCCCAACCGGGACAGGGGTCAGATACGCAGTATTTT. As protein: CASSSQPGQGSDTQYF. The chain is built from TRBV5-1 and TRBJ2-3, with 10 bases identical to TRBD1. CDR1 and CDR2 from the germline V gene are SGHRS and YFSETQ. V dropped 3 bases and J dropped 4; count of bases not matched to a gene: 8. CDR3 length equals 16 residues.

This chain links TRBV12-3 or TRBV12-4 with TRBJ1-1; no firm D call. The CDR3 runs to 12 residues. V lost 2 bases to trimming and J lost 6 bases, with 7 bases between them. As DNA, the CDR3 is TGTGCCAGCAGTTTACGGGTAGCTGAAGCTTTCTTT. This encodes CASSLRVAEAFF.

The J gene is TRBJ1-5, the V gene TRBV5-5, with 10 positions matching TRBD1. Germline CDR1 reads SGHKS; CDR2 reads YYEKEE (reference sequence). V trimming: 2 bases; J trimming: 2 bases; junction bases outside the gene matches: 4. The CDR3 is 16 amino acids. This CDR3 is CASSFGTGDRNQPQHF. CDR3 DNA sequence: TGTGCCAGCAGCTTTGGGACAGGGGACCGCAATCAGCCCCAGCATTTT. The full variable domain, completed using reference TRBV5-5 and TRBJ1-5, is DAGVTQSPTHLIKTRGQQVTLRCSPISGHKSVSWYQQVLGQGPQFIFQYYEKEERGRGNFPDRFSARQFPNYSSELNVNALLLGDSALYLCASSFGTGDRNQPQHFGDGTRLSIL.

The chain recombines TRBV10-1 with TRBJ1-4; 11 bases align to TRBD1. The length of the CDR3 is 16 residues. Germline loops: CDR1 WNHNN, CDR2 SYGVQD (reference sequence). V was clipped by 6 bases and J by 12 bases; unmatched bases: 15. The CDR3 nucleotides are TGCGCCAGCAGGAGGACAGGGGGCCCACCTCATATAGAACTGTTTTTT. It codes for CASRRTGGPPHIELFF.

The rearrangement uses TRBV30 and TRBJ2-7, with TRBD2 matching 8 bases. The CDR3 length is 14 residues. The germline V gene has CDR1 GTSNPN and CDR2 SVGIG (reference sequence). V dropped 0 bases and J dropped 2; count of bases not matched to a gene: 3. CDR3 residues: CAWSVYGGAYEQYF. The DNA of the CDR3 is TGTGCCTGGAGTGTATACGGGGGGGCCTACGAGCAGTACTTC.